A single sample is the source of the 3 T cell receptor beta chains below, sequenced in a study of T cells in women clearing cervical HPV infection. Only in-frame clones appear in the TCRdb table, and some are missing; sequencing was by immunoSEQ multiplex PCR. This sample contains about 30,000 clones. The specimen was blood buffy coat. The receptors were sampled from a woman between 18 and 75 years old with a cervical HPV16 infection that either progressed to CIN3+ or cleared (not recorded which).

As to this clone: With the read ending 3 residues before the CDR3 end, the germline J gene is used to fill in that end. The J gene is TRBJ1-1, the V gene TRBV7-9; 11 positions agree with TRBD1. The trim removed 0 bases at V and 7 bases at J, leaving 1 base unmatched. Germline assignment: CDR1 SEHNR and CDR2 FQNEAQ (reference sequence). The CDR3 is 14 amino acids. CDR3 sequence: CASSLAGTGGEAFF. CDR3 bases read: TGTGCCAGCAGCTTAGCTGGGACAGGGGGTGAA.

Concerning this clone: The DNA ends 3 residues before the CDR3 does, and the rest of the CDR3 is filled in from the germline J gene. The rearrangement joins TRBV2 to TRBJ2-7, with 14 bases identical to TRBD2. The V segment lost 6 bases and the J segment 0 bases; nucleotides outside the gene matches: 7. The germline CDR1 and CDR2 sequences are SNHLY and FYNNEI. The CDR3 spans 17 residues. The CDR3: CASRGLAGARSSYEQYF. Incomplete CDR3 DNA: TGTGCCAGCAGGGGACTAGCGGGGGCCAGGAGCTCCTACGAG.

Notes on this clone: From the germline J gene comes the end of the CDR3, since the read stops 3 residues before it. The V call is TRBV6-2 or TRBV6-3, the J call TRBJ1-5; D perhaps matches TRBD1 (6 bases). In germline, CDR1 is MNHEY, CDR2 SVGEGT. The CDR3 extends over 15 amino acids. Deletions cut 0 bases from V and 5 bases from J, with 11 bases between. The CDR3 loop is CASSYSGGPHQPQHF. The CDR3 DNA, read in part, is TGTGCCAGCAGTTACTCGGGGGGGCCCCATCAGCCC.